This T cell receptor (beta chain) was sequenced during a study of T cell clones after liver transplantation. In the study overall: Samples came from ITN030ST, which attempted immunosuppression withdrawal within 2 years of liver transplantation. TCRbeta sequencing after a pre-transplant mixed lymphocyte reaction identified graft-donor-reactive clones, later tracked in post-transplant blood. Three of eight recipients were HCV-positive; others had non-autoimmune, non-viral indications. Blood was drawn pre-transplant, before withdrawal, and after full or failed withdrawal.

Method: immunoSEQ multiplex PCR; TCRdb's copy keeps in-frame clones and lacks some. The sample consists of around 21,000 clones, 90% to 95% of them appearing once. V was cut by 0 bases and J by 10 bases, with 16 bases left in between. CDR3 length equals 14 residues. The germline V gene has CDR1 SEHNR and CDR2 FQNEAQ (reference sequence). This chain connects TRBV7-9 to TRBJ2-7; tentative D call: TRBD2 (5 bases). The starting material was CD8+ T cells from blood, obtained approximately 26 months after liver transplant. The receptor was derived from a human patient who received a liver transplant. A subset of T cells may come from the graft donor. In DNA, the CDR3 is TGTGCCAGCAGCTTAGCTGGAGACCCGGGGTTTCAGTACTTC. It encodes CASSLAGDPGFQYF.